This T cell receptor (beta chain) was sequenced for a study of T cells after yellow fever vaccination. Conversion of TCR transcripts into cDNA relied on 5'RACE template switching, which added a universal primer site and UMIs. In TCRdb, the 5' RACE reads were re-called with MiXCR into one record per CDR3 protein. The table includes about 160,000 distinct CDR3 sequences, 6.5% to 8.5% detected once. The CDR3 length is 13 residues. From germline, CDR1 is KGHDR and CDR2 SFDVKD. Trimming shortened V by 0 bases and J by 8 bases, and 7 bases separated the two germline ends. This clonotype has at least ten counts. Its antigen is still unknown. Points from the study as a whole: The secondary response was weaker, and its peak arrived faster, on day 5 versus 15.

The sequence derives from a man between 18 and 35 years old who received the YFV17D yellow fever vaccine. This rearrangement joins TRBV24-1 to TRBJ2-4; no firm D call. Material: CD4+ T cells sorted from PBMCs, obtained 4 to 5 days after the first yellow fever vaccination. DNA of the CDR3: TGTGCCACCAGTGATTTGGGAGCGTACATTCAGTACTTC. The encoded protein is CATSDLGAYIQYF.